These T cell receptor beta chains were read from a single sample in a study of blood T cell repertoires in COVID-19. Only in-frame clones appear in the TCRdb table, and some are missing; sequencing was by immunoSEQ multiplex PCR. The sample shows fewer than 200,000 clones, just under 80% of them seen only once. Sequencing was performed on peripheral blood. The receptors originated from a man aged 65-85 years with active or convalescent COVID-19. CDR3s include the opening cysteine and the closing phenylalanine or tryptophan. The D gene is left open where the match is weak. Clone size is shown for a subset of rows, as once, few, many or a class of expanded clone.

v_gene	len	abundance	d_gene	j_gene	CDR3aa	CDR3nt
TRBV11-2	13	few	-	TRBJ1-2	CATQSREALGYTF	TGTGCCACCCAATCCAGGGAGGCTCTGGGCTACACCTTC
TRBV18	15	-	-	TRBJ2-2	CASSPPGRNTGELFF	TGTGCCAGCTCACCACCGGGGAGGAACACCGGGGAGCTGTTTTTT
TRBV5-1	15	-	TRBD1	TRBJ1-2	CASRRDLTGEYGYTF	TGCGCCAGCAGGAGAGATTTGACAGGGGAATATGGCTACACCTTC
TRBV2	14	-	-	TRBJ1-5	CASSVQGLEQPQHF	TGTGCCAGCAGTGTCCAGGGACTAGAGCAGCCCCAGCATTTT
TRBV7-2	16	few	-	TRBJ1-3	CASVRFPAASGNTIYF	TGTGCCAGCGTTCGCTTTCCTGCGGCTTCTGGAAACACCATATATTTT
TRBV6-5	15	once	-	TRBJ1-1	CASSYSQGLHTEAFF	TGTGCCAGCAGTTACTCGCAGGGTCTACACACTGAAGCTTTCTTT
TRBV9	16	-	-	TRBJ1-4	CASSARGGQLNEKLFF	TGTGCCAGCAGCGCCCGTGGAGGGCAGCTTAATGAAAAACTGTTTTTT
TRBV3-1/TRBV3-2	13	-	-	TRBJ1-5	CASSQTLDQPQHF	TGTGCCAGCAGCCAAACGTTAGATCAGCCCCAGCATTTT
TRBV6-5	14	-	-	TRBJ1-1	CASRTGQGGTEAFF	TGTGCCAGTCGTACAGGGCAGGGTGGCACTGAAGCTTTCTTT
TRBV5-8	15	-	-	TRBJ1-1	CASSPLKRGSTEAFF	TGTGCCAGCAGCCCGCTGAAGCGGGGAAGCACTGAAGCTTTCTTT
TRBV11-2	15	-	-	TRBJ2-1	CASSLEGSSYNEQFF	TGTGCCAGCAGCTTAGAGGGCAGCTCCTACAATGAGCAGTTCTTC
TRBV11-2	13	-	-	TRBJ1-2	CASSLEGGFGYTF	TGTGCCAGCAGCTTAGAGGGGGGGTTTGGCTACACCTTC
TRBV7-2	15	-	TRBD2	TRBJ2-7	CASSRVPSGTYEQYF	TGTGCCAGCAGCCGTGTCCCTAGCGGGACCTACGAGCAGTACTTC
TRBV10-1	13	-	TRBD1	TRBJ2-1	CASSRDSYNEQFF	TGCGCCAGCAGCAGGGACAGTTACAATGAGCAGTTCTTC
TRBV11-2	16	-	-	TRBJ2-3	CASRSRGTPYTDTQYF	TGTGCCAGCAGATCCAGAGGAACTCCTTACACAGATACGCAGTATTTT
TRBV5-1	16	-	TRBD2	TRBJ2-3	CASRPTSGGASDTQYF	TGCGCCAGCAGACCTACTAGCGGGGGGGCCTCAGATACGCAGTATTTT
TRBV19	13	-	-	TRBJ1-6	CASSISWNSPLHF	TGTGCCAGTAGTATCAGTTGGAATTCACCCCTCCACTTT
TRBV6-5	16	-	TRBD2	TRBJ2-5	CASSSLGGGPKQTQYF	TGTGCCAGCAGTTCCCTTGGGGGAGGGCCAAAACAGACCCAGTACTTC
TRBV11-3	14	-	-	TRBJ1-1	CASSTRGTSTEAFF	TGTGCCAGCAGCACGCGGGGGACGAGCACTGAAGCTTTCTTT
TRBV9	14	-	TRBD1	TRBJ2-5	CASSQRTGRETQYF	TGTGCCAGCAGCCAACGGACAGGGCGCGAGACCCAGTACTTC
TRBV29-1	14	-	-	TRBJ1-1	CSVRAGILGTEAFF	TGCAGCGTCCGGGCGGGGATTCTGGGCACTGAAGCTTTCTTT
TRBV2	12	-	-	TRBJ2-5	CASRTGTETQYF	TGTGCCAGCAGAACAGGGACAGAGACCCAGTACTTC
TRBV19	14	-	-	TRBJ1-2	CASSMGRQPYGYTF	TGTGCCAGTAGTATGGGAAGACAGCCCTATGGCTACACCTTC
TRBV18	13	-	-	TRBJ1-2	CASSPEDGNGYTF	TGTGCCAGCTCACCGGAGGACGGGAATGGCTACACCTTC
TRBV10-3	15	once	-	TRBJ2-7	CAIRQTGPLSHEQYF	TGTGCCATCAGGCAAACTGGGCCCCTCTCCCACGAGCAGTACTTC
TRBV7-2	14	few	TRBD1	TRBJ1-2	CASSLARDSYGYTF	TGTGCCAGCAGCTTAGCCCGGGACAGCTATGGCTACACCTTC
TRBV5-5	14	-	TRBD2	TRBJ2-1	CASSPRGGRNEQFF	TGTGCCAGCAGCCCTCGGGGGGGCCGGAATGAGCAGTTCTTC
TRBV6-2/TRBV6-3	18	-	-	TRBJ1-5	CASSYTFSQGSAKQPQHF	TGTGCCAGCAGTTACACCTTTTCACAGGGCTCCGCGAAACAGCCCCAGCATTTT
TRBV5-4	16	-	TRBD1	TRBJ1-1	CASSRRPGQGRTEAFF	TGTGCCAGCAGCCGTAGACCGGGACAGGGGCGGACTGAAGCTTTCTTT
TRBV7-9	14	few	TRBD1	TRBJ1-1	CASSYQQGTAEAFF	TGTGCCAGCAGCTACCAACAGGGGACGGCTGAAGCTTTCTTT
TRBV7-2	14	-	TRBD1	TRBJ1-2	CASSRQGRNYGYTF	TGTGCCAGCAGTCGACAGGGGCGAAACTATGGCTACACCTTC
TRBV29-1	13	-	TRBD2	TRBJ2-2	CSVDRGGTGELFF	TGCAGCGTTGATCGGGGGGGCACCGGGGAGCTGTTTTTT
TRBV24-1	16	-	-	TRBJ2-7	CATSDWTGQSSYEQYF	TGTGCCACCAGTGACTGGACTGGACAGAGCTCCTACGAGCAGTACTTC
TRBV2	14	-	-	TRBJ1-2	CAAEVGPGEDGYTF	TGTGCGGCAGAAGTGGGGCCGGGAGAGGATGGCTACACCTTC
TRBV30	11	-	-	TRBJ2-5	CAWSVGETQYF	TGTGCCTGGAGTGTCGGGGAGACCCAGTACTTC
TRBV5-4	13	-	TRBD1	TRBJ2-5	CASSKDRQETQYF	TGTGCCAGCAGCAAGGACAGGCAAGAGACCCAGTACTTC
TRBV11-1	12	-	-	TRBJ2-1	CASSRLEGEQFF	TGTGCCAGCAGTAGACTAGAGGGTGAGCAGTTCTTC
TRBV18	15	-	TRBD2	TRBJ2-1	CASSRQAGEGNEQFF	TGTGCCAGCTCGCGACAAGCGGGAGAAGGAAATGAGCAGTTCTTC
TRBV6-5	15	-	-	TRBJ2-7	CASTPRGGGIYEQYF	TGTGCCAGCACCCCCCGAGGAGGGGGCATCTACGAGCAGTACTTC
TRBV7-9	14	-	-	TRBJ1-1	CASSSLQGNTEAFF	TGTGCCAGCAGCTCTTTACAGGGGAACACTGAAGCTTTCTTT
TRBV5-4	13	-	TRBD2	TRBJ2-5	CASTLAGEETQYF	TGTGCCAGCACTTTAGCGGGGGAAGAGACCCAGTACTTC
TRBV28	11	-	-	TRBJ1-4	CASSDYGKLFF	TGTGCCAGCAGTGATTACGGAAAACTGTTTTTT
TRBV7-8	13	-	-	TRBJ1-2	CASSFSGPSGYTF	TGTGCCAGCAGCTTTTCAGGGCCGAGTGGCTACACCTTC
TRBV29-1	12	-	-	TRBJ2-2	CSVGQNTGELFF	TGCAGCGTCGGACAGAACACCGGGGAGCTGTTTTTT
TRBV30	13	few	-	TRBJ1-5	CAWSRYSNQPQHF	TGTGCCTGGAGTCGGTATAGCAATCAGCCCCAGCATTTT
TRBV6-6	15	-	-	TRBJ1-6	CASSKIQGGNSPLHF	TGTGCCAGCAGTAAGATACAGGGTGGAAATTCACCCCTCCACTTT
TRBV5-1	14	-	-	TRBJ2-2	CASSLGQYTGELFF	TGCGCCAGCAGCTTGGGGCAGTACACCGGGGAGCTGTTTTTT
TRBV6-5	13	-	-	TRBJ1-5	CASRTDGGQPQHF	TGTGCCAGCAGAACAGACGGAGGTCAGCCCCAGCATTTT
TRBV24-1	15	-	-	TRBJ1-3	CATPGGPNSGNTIYF	TGTGCCACCCCCGGGGGACCGAACTCTGGAAACACCATATATTTT
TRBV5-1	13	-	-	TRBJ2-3	CASSLGSTAKQYF	TGCGCCAGCAGCTTGGGTTCGACAGCAAAGCAGTATTTT